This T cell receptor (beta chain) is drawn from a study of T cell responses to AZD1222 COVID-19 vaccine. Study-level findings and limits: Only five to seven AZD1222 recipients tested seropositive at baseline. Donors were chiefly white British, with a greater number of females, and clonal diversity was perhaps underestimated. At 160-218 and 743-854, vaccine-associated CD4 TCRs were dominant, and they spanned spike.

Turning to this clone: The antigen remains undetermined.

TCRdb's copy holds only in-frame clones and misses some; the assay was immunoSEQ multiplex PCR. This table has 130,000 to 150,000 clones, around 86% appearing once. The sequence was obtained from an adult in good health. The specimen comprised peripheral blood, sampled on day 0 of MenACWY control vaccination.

CDR3 loop: CASSLKPGELFF. CDR3 nucleotides: TGTGCCAGCAGCCTGAAGCCCGGGGAGCTGTTTTTT. The chain links TRBV7-9 to TRBJ2-2, with D unresolved. Between the trimmed V and J ends, which lost 5 bases and 6 bases, there was a span of 7 bases. The CDR3 contains 12 residues. Per germline, CDR1 SEHNR and CDR2 FQNEAQ (reference sequence).